This paragraph reports one T cell receptor beta chain. Its antigen is unidentified. Other DNA sequences in the same sample also yield this CDR3. The data were obtained in a study of cytomegalovirus exposure and HLA in healthy donors. The CDR3 sequence is 14 residues long. The V gene's germline CDR1 is SGHRS and CDR2 YFSETQ. J lost 4 bases, V lost 0 bases, and 3 bases had no gene match. PCR amplification relied on 60 Vbeta primers (plus 13 Jbeta primers). Sequencing was performed with immunoSEQ multiplex PCR; in TCRdb, only in-frame clones are kept and a portion is missing. This sample carries about 160,000 clones, 85% of them seen once, and the ten largest clones take 1%. Study conclusions and caveats: The authors listed roughly 150 TCR beta chains as cytomegalovirus-associated. Donors were assumed by presence/absence analyses to have roughly uniform sequencing depth. The analysis excluded some indistinguishable V segments, including TRBV6-2 and TRBV6-3.

Sequenced: PBMCs. The chain combines TRBV5-1 with TRBJ2-5, with 7 bases that match TRBD1. This receptor was taken from a boy under 10 years old in good health and CMV-seronegative. CDR3 in amino acids: CASSLATGRETQYF. CDR3 DNA: TGCGCCAGCAGCTTGGCGACAGGGAGAGAGACCCAGTACTTC.